Listed below are T cell receptor beta chains from one sample, sequenced in a study of spatial heterogeneity in lung cancer. MiXCR was run by TCRdb on the 5' RACE reads, yielding one entry per CDR3 protein. The data contain roughly 80,000 distinct CDR3 sequences, about 12% of them seen just once; the ten biggest clones take up around 4.3%. The source material was PBMCs, sampled at surgery. All receptors derive from a male donor with early-stage non-small cell lung cancer. Both conserved end residues are part of each CDR3. The D gene is left open where the match is weak. Expanded clones get a size class; other rows say once, few or many, or leave the size out.

TRBV7-2	few	TRBJ1-6	NA	CASSPRATETYSPLHF	TGTGCCAGCAGCCCACGAGCGACGGAAACTTATTCACCCCTCCACTTT
TRBV7-9	NA	TRBJ2-4	NA	CASSSPGGEPKNIQYF	TGTGCCAGCAGTTCGCCAGGGGGGGAACCCAAAAACATTCAGTACTTC
TRBV10-2	NA	TRBJ2-3	TRBD2	CASSSTSAGPSTDTQYF	TGCGCCAGCTCATCAACGTCAGCGGGGCCAAGCACAGATACGCAGTATTTT
TRBV7-8	many	TRBJ1-1	TRBD1	CASSPRGTGGIRLNTEAFF	TGTGCCAGCAGCCCGAGGGGGACAGGGGGCATCCGGTTGAACACTGAAGCTTTCTTT
TRBV19	few	TRBJ1-2	NA	CASSDGQPANYGYTF	TGTGCCAGTAGTGATGGACAGCCAGCTAACTATGGCTACACCTTC
TRBV29-1	few	TRBJ2-1	NA	CSVEWAGYNEQFF	TGCAGCGTTGAATGGGCGGGTTACAATGAGCAGTTCTTC
TRBV24-1	few	TRBJ1-2	NA	CATSDELYGYTF	TGTGCCACCAGTGATGAGCTCTATGGCTACACCTTC
TRBV12-3/TRBV12-4	few	TRBJ1-3	NA	CASSLVALSGNTIYF	TGTGCCAGCAGTTTAGTAGCACTCTCTGGAAACACCATATATTTT
TRBV19	few	TRBJ2-2	TRBD2	CASSIGPGGSTGELFF	TGTGCCAGTAGTATAGGGCCGGGGGGAAGCACCGGGGAGCTGTTTTTT
TRBV29-1	NA	TRBJ2-3	NA	CSVEVGATQYF	TGCAGCGTTGAAGTCGGGGCTACGCAGTATTTT
TRBV2	few	TRBJ2-3	NA	CASAVGGRGTDTQYF	TGTGCCAGCGCCGTCGGGGGGCGCGGCACAGATACGCAGTATTTT
TRBV5-1	NA	TRBJ2-7	NA	CASSLSWVSYEQYF	TGCGCCAGCAGCTTGTCTTGGGTCTCCTACGAGCAGTACTTC
TRBV5-5	few	TRBJ1-5	NA	CASSLRGSNQPQHF	TGTGCCAGCAGCTTGAGGGGTAGCAATCAGCCCCAGCATTTT
TRBV27	few	TRBJ2-3	TRBD1	CASSFGQAPGTQYF	TGTGCCAGCAGTTTCGGACAGGCCCCCGGTACGCAGTATTTT
TRBV12-5	few	TRBJ2-1	TRBD2	CASGPWGPGGNEQFF	TGTGCTAGTGGTCCGTGGGGCCCCGGGGGGAATGAGCAGTTCTTC
TRBV24-1	NA	TRBJ2-3	NA	CATSVPLGTGTPDTQYF	TGTGCCACCAGTGTCCCGCTGGGGACGGGAACACCAGATACGCAGTATTTT